This TCR beta chain was captured by sequencing in a study of early T cells in non-severe SARS-CoV-2 infection. Whole-study context: The authors sequenced bulk RNA from unsorted whole blood, leaving chains unpaired. Study outcomes and limitations: Lookups in VDJdb leaned toward anti-spike CD8 responses and missed private and CD4 specificities.

This clonotype was seen repeatedly, ten times or more. Its target is not known. CDR3 length: 14 amino acids. V dropped 8 bases and J dropped 7; count of bases not matched to a gene: 11. CDR1 LNHNV and CDR2 YYDKDF come from the germline V gene (reference sequence). Tagging with unique molecular identifiers was applied to individual cDNA molecules. TCRdb reanalysed the 5' RACE reads using MiXCR and keeps one entry per CDR3 protein. The sample consists of roughly 52,000 distinct CDR3 sequences, approximately 8% of them appearing once. The V call is TRBV15, the J call TRBJ2-1, with 7 bases identical to TRBD1. What was sequenced was whole blood. The clonotype originates from an adult who was a healthcare worker with PCR-confirmed SARS-CoV-2 infection or an uninfected control (not recorded which). CDR3 nucleotides: TGTGCCACCCTCGGACAGGACCTTGGGAATGAGCAGTTCTTC. Protein sequence: CATLGQDLGNEQFF.